These 24 T cell receptor beta chains were sequenced from one sample in a study of human T cells and chemical hapten exposure. TCRdb itself ran the RACE reads through MiXCR, one entry per CDR3 protein. The sample includes around 56,000 distinct CDR3 sequences, approximately 10% seen only once; the top ten take 9.6%. Time point in this sample: pre-sensitization, week 0. This sample's treatment: therapeutic diphenylcyclopropenone sensitization with weekly scalp DPC. Sequenced here: whole blood, sampled in connection with sensitization to the hapten diphenylcyclopropenone (DPC). These receptor sequences come from a man aged 35 to 55 with alopecia areata. Some clones in this sample may be carry-over from other donors' samples.

This clonotype is medium-sized within its sample. This chain links TRBV11-2 with TRBJ1-1; D not resolved. Germline CDR1 SGHAT, CDR2 FQNNGV. The CDR3 covers 14 residues. Trimming shortened V by 5 bases and J by 1 base, and 11 bases separated the two germline ends. The CDR3 here is CASSPAGTNTEAFF. CDR3 DNA sequence: TGTGCCAGCAGCCCCGCTGGCACGAACACTGAAGCTTTCTTT.

There are a few counts of this clonotype. Written as DNA, the CDR3 is TGTGCCAGCAGCTTAGAACTAGCGGGAACTAGTGCCTACAATGAGCAGTTCTTC. Translated, it gives CASSLELAGTSAYNEQFF. The chain carries TRBV7-8 and TRBJ2-1; TRBD2 matches 10 bases. From germline, CDR1 is SGHVS and CDR2 FQNEAQ. V was pared by 1 base and J by 2 bases, with 8 bases of the junction left unmatched. The CDR3 is made up of 18 amino acids.

This clonotype occurred a few times. This chain uses TRBV6-6 with TRBJ1-1; no definite D call. Germline CDR1 and CDR2: MNHNY and SVGAGI (reference sequence). The CDR3 sequence is 11 residues long. Trimming removed 4 bases at V and 3 bases at J, with 3 bases between. The CDR3 protein is CASSWDTEAFF. CDR3 DNA sequence: TGTGCCAGCAGTTGGGACACTGAAGCTTTCTTT.

This clonotype was observed at least ten times. The chain combines TRBV30 with TRBJ1-3; TRBD1 agrees at 9 bases. V was pared by 8 bases and J by 4 bases, with 6 bases of the junction left unmatched. In germline, CDR1 is GTSNPN, CDR2 SVGIG (reference sequence). CDR3 length: 13 amino acids. This CDR3 is CARTGGYGNTIYF. The CDR3 bases are TGTGCCAGAACAGGGGGCTACGGAAACACCATATATTTT.

The CDR3 DNA sequence: TGCGCCAGCAGCCAAGTCCGTCGGGGAATAGGAGAGACCCAGTACTTC. It codes for CASSQVRRGIGETQYF. The genes are TRBV4-1 and TRBJ2-5; D is possibly TRBD2 (5 bases). The V gene lost 1 base and the J gene lost 4 bases, with 16 bases spanning the gap. Germline CDR1 is MGHRA and CDR2 is YSYEKL. The CDR3 length is 16 residues.

The sample holds a few counts of this clonotype. The rearrangement uses TRBV5-5 and TRBJ1-2; 7 bases map to TRBD1. The J segment lost 1 base and the V segment lost 0 bases, leaving 3 bases of the junction unmatched. CDR3 size: 15 residues. Germline values: CDR1 SGHKS, CDR2 YYEKEE (reference sequence). Here the CDR3 reads CASSLARQGNYGYTF. The CDR3 region has the DNA TGTGCCAGCAGCTTGGCGCGACAGGGTAACTATGGCTACACCTTC.

This clonotype was seen many times. This sequence joins TRBV6-5 and TRBJ1-2; unclear D gene. CDR1 is MNHEY, CDR2 SVGAGI, per germline. V lost 4 bases, J lost 4 bases, and 10 bases lay in between. The CDR3 is 13 residues long. DNA for the CDR3: TGTGCCAGCAGTTCCCCAAGTACCTATGGCTACACCTTC. Protein: CASSSPSTYGYTF.

This clonotype has a handful of counts. This chain uses TRBV7-2 with TRBJ2-7; D uncertain. The germline V gene encodes CDR1 SGHTA and CDR2 FQGNSA. The CDR3 consists of 14 residues. With 1 base removed from V and 0 bases from J, the gap between germline ends came to 7 bases. CDR3 region: CASSLGLRSYEQYF. The CDR3 bases are TGTGCCAGCAGCTTAGGGCTTCGCTCCTACGAGCAGTACTTC.

This clonotype was seen a handful of times. The rearrangement links TRBV2 to TRBJ2-1; a possible D gene is TRBD2 (6 bases). Germline V gene lookup returns CDR1 SNHLY and CDR2 FYNNEI. Trimming cost V 8 bases and J 15 bases, with 17 bases left between them. The length of the CDR3 is 11 residues. In DNA form, the CDR3 reads TGTGCCAGCCTCTCCGGGACTCGAGCGTTCTTC. Translation gives CASLSGTRAFF. The full variable domain, its missing parts supplied by reference TRBV2 and TRBJ2-1, is EPEVTQTPSHQVTQMGQEVILRCVPISNHLYFYWYRQILGQKVEFLVSFYNNEISEKSEIFDDQFSVERPDGSNFTLKIRSTKLEDSAMYFCASLSGTRAFFGPGTRLTVL.

This clonotype was observed many times. The CDR3 nucleotides read TGCAGTGCTAGAGATCCCGGGAGGGCCACCTACGAGCAGTACTTC. Translating it yields CSARDPGRATYEQYF. The chain employs TRBV20-1 and TRBJ2-7; 8 bases line up with TRBD2. The length of the CDR3 is 15 residues. The J segment lost 2 bases and the V segment lost 0 bases, leaving 6 bases of the junction unmatched. CDR1 DFQATT and CDR2 SNEGSKA come from the germline V gene (reference sequence).

V usage is TRBV20-1 and J usage is TRBJ2-3; 9 bases align to TRBD2. Looked up from germline, CDR1 is DFQATT and CDR2 is SNEGSKA (reference sequence). The ends lost 6 bases at V and 4 bases at J; junction bases unmatched: 8. This CDR3 has 14 amino acids. For the CDR3, the DNA is TGCAGTGCAAATAGCGGGAGAGGCGCAGATACGCAGTATTTT. It yields the protein CSANSGRGADTQYF.

The table lists this clonotype with a few counts. The rearrangement links TRBV6-9 to TRBJ1-5, with 8 bases fitting TRBD1. The CDR3 is made up of 17 amino acids. V shed 5 bases, J shed 0 bases, and the junction held 9 bases outside the gene matches. Germline-derived CDR1 and CDR2 are MNHGY and SVAAGI. CDR3 DNA: TGTGCCAGCAGTCTATTAGGGACAGGACATAGCAATCAGCCCCAGCATTTT. As protein: CASSLLGTGHSNQPQHF.

The table lists this clonotype with a few counts. The chain's CDR3 is CASSVAQLNTEAFF. CDR3 coding DNA: TGTGCCAGCAGCGTAGCACAGCTGAACACTGAAGCTTTCTTT. The chain couples TRBV9 to TRBJ1-1; D is ambiguous. The germline V gene has CDR1 SGDLS and CDR2 YYNGEE. CDR3 size: 14 residues. Trimming shortened V by 0 bases and J by 0 bases, and 6 bases separated the two germline ends.

This clonotype was recorded a few times. This sequence joins TRBV12-3 or TRBV12-4 and TRBJ2-1; a possible D gene is TRBD2 (5 bases). The germline V and J ends were trimmed by 8 bases and 7 bases, with 12 bases remaining between them. The CDR3 has 12 residues. The CDR3 here is CASAPPGNEQFF. In DNA, the CDR3 is TGTGCCAGCGCCCCCCCGGGAAATGAGCAGTTCTTC.

The CDR3 nucleotides are TGTGCCAGCAGTTATTCCGGACTAGCGTCCATGTCGACCGGGGAGCTGTTTTTT. This codes for CASSYSGLASMSTGELFF. The chain employs TRBV6-5 and TRBJ2-2; 9 bases agree with TRBD2. CDR1 MNHEY and CDR2 SVGAGI come from the germline V gene. With 3 bases clipped from V and 5 bases from J, the junction kept 13 bases outside the gene matches. This CDR3 comprises 18 residues.

This clonotype was observed a few times. The V gene is TRBV27, the J gene TRBJ2-7, with D possibly called TRBD1 or TRBD2 (5 bases each). Germline lookup yields CDR1 MNHEY and CDR2 SMNVEV (reference sequence). Trimming took off 9 bases at V and 2 bases at J, with 20 bases between the two ends. CDR3 size: 15 residues. CDR3 residues: CASVLPRRGPYEQYF. The CDR3 DNA is TGTGCCAGTGTGCTGCCCCGCCGGGGACCCTACGAGCAGTACTTC.

The V call is TRBV11-3, the J call TRBJ1-1; D remains unclear. The CDR3 consists of 13 residues. Germline CDR1 reads SGHNT; CDR2 reads YENEEA. Trimming cost V 5 bases and J 1 base, with 8 bases left between them. CDR3 coding DNA: TGTGCCAGCAGCCAAACATCGAACACTGAAGCTTTCTTT. Translation gives CASSQTSNTEAFF.

This clonotype was counted between two and nine times. The V gene is TRBV3-1, the J gene TRBJ2-2; weak D call: TRBD2 (5 bases). Germline CDR1 is LGHDT and CDR2 is YNNKEL (reference sequence). V lost 6 bases, J lost 7 bases, and 18 bases lay in between. This CDR3 comprises 15 residues. The CDR3 DNA is TGTGCCAGCAGACTGACGCGTAGCGTGGACGGGGAGCTGTTTTTT. It codes for CASRLTRSVDGELFF.

The sample holds many counts of this clonotype. The V gene is TRBV28, the J gene TRBJ2-1, with D unresolved. CDR3 length equals 16 residues. CDR1 MDHEN and CDR2 SYDVKM come from the germline V gene. Between the trimmed V and J ends, which lost 3 bases and 8 bases, there was a span of 20 bases. The CDR3 loop reads CASSFPQLSPRDEQFF. CDR3 in DNA: TGTGCCAGCAGTTTTCCCCAATTATCACCCCGAGATGAGCAGTTCTTC.

There are many counts of this clonotype. The chain has TRBV18 and TRBJ1-4, with D possibly being TRBD1 (6 bases). CDR1 and CDR2 from the germline V gene are KGHSH and LQKENI. The CDR3 length is 15 residues. Deletions cut 2 bases from V and 8 bases from J, with 15 bases between. The CDR3 protein is CASSPASGTREKLFF. Here the CDR3 DNA reads TGTGCCAGCTCACCAGCATCCGGGACACGCGAAAAACTGTTTTTT.

J is TRBJ2-4 and V is TRBV28; D not certain. This CDR3 is built from 16 residues. The V gene lost 5 bases and the J gene lost 5 bases, with 19 bases spanning the gap. Per germline, CDR1 MDHEN and CDR2 SYDVKM. The CDR3 loop is CASSAPTSRGQNIQYF. CDR3 coding DNA: TGTGCCAGCAGTGCGCCCACCTCGAGAGGACAAAACATTCAGTACTTC. Full variable domain (outside the CDR3, taken from reference TRBV28 and TRBJ2-4): DVKVTQSSRYLVKRTGEKVFLECVQDMDHENMFWYRQDPGLGLRLIYFSYDVKMKEKGDIPEGYSVSREKKERFSLILESASTNQTSMYLCASSAPTSRGQNIQYFGAGTRLSVL.

The rearrangement joins TRBV9 to TRBJ2-7; D unclear. V was shortened by 4 bases and J by 4 bases, with 9 bases between the two germline ends. Germline V gives CDR1 SGDLS, CDR2 YYNGEE. CDR3 length: 12 amino acids. For the CDR3, the DNA is TGTGCCAGCAGCTCCAACACGTACGAGCAGTACTTC. This codes for CASSSNTYEQYF.

The chain combines TRBV12-3 or TRBV12-4 with TRBJ2-3, with 7 bases matching TRBD2. This CDR3 has 15 residues. Unmatched junction bases numbered 3, after V lost 2 bases and J lost 1 base. CDR3 region: CASSLSTSGTDTQYF. CDR3 coding DNA: TGTGCCAGCAGTTTATCAACTAGCGGCACAGATACGCAGTATTTT.

This clonotype has at least ten counts. V gene TRBV28 combines with J gene TRBJ1-2; tentative D call: TRBD1 (6 bases). With 2 bases removed from V and 4 bases from J, the gap between germline ends came to 11 bases. The CDR3 length is 14 residues. Germline CDR1 is MDHEN and CDR2 is SYDVKM. The CDR3 DNA sequence: TGTGCCAGCAGTTTAACAGGGAGCCTCTATGGCTACACCTTC. Residues: CASSLTGSLYGYTF.